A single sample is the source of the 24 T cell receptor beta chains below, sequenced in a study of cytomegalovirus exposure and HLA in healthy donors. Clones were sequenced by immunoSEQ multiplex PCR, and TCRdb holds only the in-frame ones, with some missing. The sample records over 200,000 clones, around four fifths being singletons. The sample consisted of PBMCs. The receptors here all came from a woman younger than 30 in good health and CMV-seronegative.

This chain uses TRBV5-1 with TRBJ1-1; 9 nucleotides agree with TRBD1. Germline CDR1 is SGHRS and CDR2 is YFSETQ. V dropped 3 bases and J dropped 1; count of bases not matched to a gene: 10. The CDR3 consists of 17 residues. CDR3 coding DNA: TGCGCCAGCAGCTCGCGCCGGGACAGGGTTGGGAACACTGAAGCTTTCTTT. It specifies CASSSRRDRVGNTEAFF.

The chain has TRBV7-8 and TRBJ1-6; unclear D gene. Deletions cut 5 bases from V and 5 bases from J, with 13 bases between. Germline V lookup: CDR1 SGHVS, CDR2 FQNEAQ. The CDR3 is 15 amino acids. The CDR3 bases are TGTGCCAGCAGCGGGCATGACGGAAATAATTCACCCCTCCACTTT. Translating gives CASSGHDGNNSPLHF.

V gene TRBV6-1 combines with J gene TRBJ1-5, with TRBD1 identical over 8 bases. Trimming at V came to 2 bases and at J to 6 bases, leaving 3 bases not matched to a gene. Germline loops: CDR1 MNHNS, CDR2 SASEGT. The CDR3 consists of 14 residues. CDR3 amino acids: CASSEQGASQPQHF. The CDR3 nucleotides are TGTGCCAGCAGTGAACAGGGGGCGAGTCAGCCCCAGCATTTT.

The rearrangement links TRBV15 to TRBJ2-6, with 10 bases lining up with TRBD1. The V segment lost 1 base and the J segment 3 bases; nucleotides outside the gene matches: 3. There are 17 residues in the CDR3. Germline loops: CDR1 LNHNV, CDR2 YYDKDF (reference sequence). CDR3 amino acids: CATSRGQGARGANVLTF. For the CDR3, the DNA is TGTGCCACCAGCAGAGGACAGGGGGCGCGTGGGGCCAACGTCCTGACTTTC.

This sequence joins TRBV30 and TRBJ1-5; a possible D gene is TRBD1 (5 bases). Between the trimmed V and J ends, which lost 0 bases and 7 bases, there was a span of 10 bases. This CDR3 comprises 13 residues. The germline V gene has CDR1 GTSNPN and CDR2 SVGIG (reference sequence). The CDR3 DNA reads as TGTGCCTGGAGTGTACGAGGGGACCAGCCCCAGCATTTT. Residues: CAWSVRGDQPQHF.

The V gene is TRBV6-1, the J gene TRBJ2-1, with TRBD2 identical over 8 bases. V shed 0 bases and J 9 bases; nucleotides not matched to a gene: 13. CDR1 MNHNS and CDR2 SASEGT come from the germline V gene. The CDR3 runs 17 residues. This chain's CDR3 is CASSEAQSSTSVSEQFF. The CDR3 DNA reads TGTGCCAGCAGTGAAGCTCAGTCATCGACTAGCGTTAGTGAGCAGTTCTTC.

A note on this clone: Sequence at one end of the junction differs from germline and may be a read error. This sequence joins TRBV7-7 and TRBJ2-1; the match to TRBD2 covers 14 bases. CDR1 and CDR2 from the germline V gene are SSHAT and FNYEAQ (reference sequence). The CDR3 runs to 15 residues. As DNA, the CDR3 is TGTGCTAGCAGCCGGACTAGCGGGGGGCACAATGAGCAGTTCTTC. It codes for CASSRTSGGHNEQFF.

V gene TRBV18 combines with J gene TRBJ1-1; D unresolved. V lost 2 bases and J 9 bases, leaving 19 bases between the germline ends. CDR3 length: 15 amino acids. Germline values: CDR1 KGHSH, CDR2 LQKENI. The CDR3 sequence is CASSPGSTAVSQAFF. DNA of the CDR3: TGTGCCAGCTCACCAGGGAGCACGGCAGTATCCCAAGCTTTCTTT.

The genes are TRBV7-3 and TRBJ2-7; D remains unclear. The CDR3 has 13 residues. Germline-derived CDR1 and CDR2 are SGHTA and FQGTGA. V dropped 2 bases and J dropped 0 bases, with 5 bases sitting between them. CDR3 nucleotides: TGTGCCAGCAGCTTAGGGAACTCCTACGAGCAGTACTTC. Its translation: CASSLGNSYEQYF.

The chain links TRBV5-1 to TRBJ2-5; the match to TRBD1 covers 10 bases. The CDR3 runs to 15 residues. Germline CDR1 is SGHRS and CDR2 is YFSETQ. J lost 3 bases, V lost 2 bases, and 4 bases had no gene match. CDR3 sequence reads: CASSLPGTGEETQYF. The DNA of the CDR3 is TGCGCCAGCAGCTTACCCGGGACAGGGGAAGAGACCCAGTACTTC.

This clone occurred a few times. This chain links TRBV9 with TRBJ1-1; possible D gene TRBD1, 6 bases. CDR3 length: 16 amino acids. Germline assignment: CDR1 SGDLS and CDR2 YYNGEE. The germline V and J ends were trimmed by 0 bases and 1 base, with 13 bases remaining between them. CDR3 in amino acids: CASSVAGGPSNTEAFF. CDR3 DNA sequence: TGTGCCAGCAGCGTAGCTGGGGGGCCTTCGAACACTGAAGCTTTCTTT. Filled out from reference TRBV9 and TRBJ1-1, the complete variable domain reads DSGVTQTPKHLITATGQRVTLRCSPRSGDLSVYWYQQSLDQGLQFLIQYYNGEERAKGNILERFSAQQFPDLHSELNLSSLELGDSALYFCASSVAGGPSNTEAFFGQGTRLTVV.

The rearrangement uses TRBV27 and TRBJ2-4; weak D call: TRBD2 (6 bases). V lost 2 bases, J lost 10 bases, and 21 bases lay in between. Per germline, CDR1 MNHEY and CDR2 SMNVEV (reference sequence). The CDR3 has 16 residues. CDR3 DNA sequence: TGTGCCAGCAGTTTAGGTGCGGGAAGGGGAACCCGTATTCAGTACTTC. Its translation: CASSLGAGRGTRIQYF.

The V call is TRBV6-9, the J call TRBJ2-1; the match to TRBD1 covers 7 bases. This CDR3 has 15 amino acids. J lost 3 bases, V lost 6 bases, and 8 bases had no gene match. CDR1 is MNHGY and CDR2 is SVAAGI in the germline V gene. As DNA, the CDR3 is TGTGCCAGCAGCCCCTTATACAGGGGCTACAATGAGCAGTTCTTC. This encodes CASSPLYRGYNEQFF.

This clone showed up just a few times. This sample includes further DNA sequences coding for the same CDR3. This CDR3 is CASSFGQGVEKLFF. The CDR3 nucleotides read TGCGCCAGCAGCTTCGGACAGGGGGTTGAAAAACTGTTTTTT. V gene TRBV5-1 combines with J gene TRBJ1-4; 10 bases fit TRBD1. This CDR3 region has 14 residues. Germline lookup yields CDR1 SGHRS and CDR2 YFSETQ. The ends lost 2 bases at V and 7 bases at J; junction bases unmatched: 2.

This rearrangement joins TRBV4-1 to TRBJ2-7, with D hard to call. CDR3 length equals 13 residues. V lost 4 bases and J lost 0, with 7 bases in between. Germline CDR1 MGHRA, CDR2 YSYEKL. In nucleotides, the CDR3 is TGCGCCAGCAGCCCGCAGGTCTCCTACGAGCAGTACTTC. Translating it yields CASSPQVSYEQYF.

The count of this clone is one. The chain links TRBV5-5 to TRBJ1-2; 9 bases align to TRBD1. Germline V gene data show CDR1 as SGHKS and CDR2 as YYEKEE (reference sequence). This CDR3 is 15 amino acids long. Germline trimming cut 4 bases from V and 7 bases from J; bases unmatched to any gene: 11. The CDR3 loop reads CASSPGGQGRIGYTF. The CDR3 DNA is TGTGCCAGCAGCCCAGGGGGACAGGGTCGGATTGGCTACACCTTC.

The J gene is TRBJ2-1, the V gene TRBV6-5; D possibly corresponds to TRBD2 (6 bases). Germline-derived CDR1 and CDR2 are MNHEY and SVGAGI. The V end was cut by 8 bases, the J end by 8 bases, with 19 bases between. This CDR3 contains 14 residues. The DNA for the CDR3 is TGTGCCAGCGCGCGGGACGAGTCTAGGTATGAGCAGTTCTTC. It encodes CASARDESRYEQFF.

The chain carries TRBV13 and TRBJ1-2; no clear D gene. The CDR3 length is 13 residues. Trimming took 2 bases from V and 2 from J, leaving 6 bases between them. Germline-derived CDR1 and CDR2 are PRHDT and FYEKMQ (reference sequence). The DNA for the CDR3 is TGTGCCAGCAGCTTACCAGGAAACTATGGCTACACCTTC. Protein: CASSLPGNYGYTF.

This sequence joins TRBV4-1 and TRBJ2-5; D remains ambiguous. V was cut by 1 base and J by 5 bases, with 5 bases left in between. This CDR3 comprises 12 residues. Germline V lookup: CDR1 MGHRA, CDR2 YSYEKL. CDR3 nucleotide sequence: TGCGCCAGCAGCCAAGTAGCCGAGACCCAGTACTTC. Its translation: CASSQVAETQYF.

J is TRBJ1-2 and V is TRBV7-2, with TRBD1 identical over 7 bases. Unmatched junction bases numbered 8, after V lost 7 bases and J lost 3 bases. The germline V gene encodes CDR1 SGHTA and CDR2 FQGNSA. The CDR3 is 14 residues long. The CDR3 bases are TGTGCCAGCACGCGACTTGGACAGGACTATGGCTACACCTTC. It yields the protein CASTRLGQDYGYTF.

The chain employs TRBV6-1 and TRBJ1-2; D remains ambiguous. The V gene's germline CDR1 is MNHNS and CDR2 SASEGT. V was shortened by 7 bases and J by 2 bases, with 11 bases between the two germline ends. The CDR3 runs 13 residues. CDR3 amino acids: CASTRDRNYGYTF. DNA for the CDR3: TGTGCCAGCACTCGAGACCGAAACTATGGCTACACCTTC.

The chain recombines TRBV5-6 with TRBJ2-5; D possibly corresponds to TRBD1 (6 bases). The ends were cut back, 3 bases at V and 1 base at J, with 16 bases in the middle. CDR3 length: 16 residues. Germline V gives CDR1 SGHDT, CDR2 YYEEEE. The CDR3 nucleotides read TGTGCCAGCAGCTCTAAATTACAGGGAATCCAAGAGACCCAGTACTTC. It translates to CASSSKLQGIQETQYF.

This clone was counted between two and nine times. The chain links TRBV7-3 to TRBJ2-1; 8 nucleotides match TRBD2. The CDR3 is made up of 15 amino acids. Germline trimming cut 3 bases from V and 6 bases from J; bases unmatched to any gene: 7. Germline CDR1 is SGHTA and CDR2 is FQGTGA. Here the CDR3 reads CASSFDTGGLNEQFF. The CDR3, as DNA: TGTGCCAGCAGCTTTGATACGGGAGGGCTCAATGAGCAGTTCTTC.

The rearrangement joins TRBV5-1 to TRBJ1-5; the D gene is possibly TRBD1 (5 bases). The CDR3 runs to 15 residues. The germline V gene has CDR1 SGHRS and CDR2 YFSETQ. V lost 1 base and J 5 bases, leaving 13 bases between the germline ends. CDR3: CASSLTWGYDQPQHF. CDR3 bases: TGCGCCAGCAGCTTGACATGGGGGTATGATCAGCCCCAGCATTTT.